The 25 T cell receptor beta chains below all came from one sample that was sequenced in a study of T cell changes during pregnancy in multiple sclerosis. The table came from immunoSEQ multiplex PCR; TCRdb's copy has only in-frame clones and leaves some out. The sample has 75,000 to 95,000 clones; about 92% are singletons. Material: peripheral blood, obtained in the first trimester of pregnancy. These receptor sequences come from a female donor with multiple sclerosis, enrolled in a pregnancy study.

The chain uses TRBV27 and TRBJ2-3, with unresolved D. Trimming removed 2 bases from V and 4 bases from J, with 7 bases in between. The CDR3 spans 13 residues. Germline V CDR1 and CDR2: MNHEY, SMNVEV (reference sequence). CDR3: CASSLISSDTQYF. The CDR3 DNA reads as TGTGCCAGCAGTTTAATTTCCTCAGATACGCAGTATTTT.

V and J are TRBV6-1 and TRBJ2-3; 13 positions match TRBD2. Germline assignment: CDR1 MNHNS and CDR2 SASEGT. Germline trimming cut 2 bases from V and 6 bases from J; bases unmatched to any gene: 5. The CDR3 is 16 residues long. The CDR3 reads CASSESKTSGGDTQYF. The CDR3 coding sequence is TGTGCCAGCAGTGAAAGTAAGACTAGCGGGGGGGATACGCAGTATTTT.

This chain connects TRBV7-9 to TRBJ1-2, with 8 positions matching TRBD1. Germline values: CDR1 SEHNR, CDR2 FQNEAQ (reference sequence). Unmatched junction bases numbered 5, after V lost 5 bases and J lost 3 bases. The CDR3 is 14 amino acids. The CDR3 region is CASSPRTGYYGYTF. The CDR3 DNA reads as TGTGCCAGCAGCCCTCGGACAGGGTACTATGGCTACACCTTC.

The chain has TRBV5-1 and TRBJ2-6; TRBD2 agrees at 7 bases. After removal of 1 base from V and 4 bases from J, the junction contained 14 bases not matched to a gene. Looked up from germline, CDR1 is SGHRS and CDR2 is YFSETQ. This CDR3 has 19 residues. The CDR3 loop reads CASSLYGGVLRSGANVLTF. CDR3 DNA: TGCGCCAGCAGCTTGTATGGGGGGGTGCTTCGTTCCGGGGCCAACGTCCTGACTTTC.

CDR3 amino acids: CASSFSSGAYEQYF. In nucleotides, the CDR3 is TGTGCCAGCAGCTTTAGTAGCGGAGCCTACGAGCAGTACTTC. The chain uses TRBV5-5 and TRBJ2-7; TRBD2 might be the D (6 bases). CDR1 is SGHKS, CDR2 YYEKEE, per germline (reference sequence). This CDR3 has 14 amino acids. Trimming removed 2 bases from V and 2 bases from J, with 11 bases in between.

V usage is TRBV7-9 and J usage is TRBJ2-1, with a weak D call TRBD1 (5 bases). Germline CDR1 reads SEHNR; CDR2 reads FQNEAQ (reference sequence). The length of the CDR3 is 11 residues. V was cut by 2 bases and J by 9 bases, with 5 bases left in between. The CDR3 reads CASSLRGEQFF. The CDR3 DNA reads TGTGCCAGCAGCTTAAGGGGTGAGCAGTTCTTC.

The chain links TRBV6-5 to TRBJ1-1, with TRBD1 as a possible D gene (6 bases). CDR1 is MNHEY, CDR2 SVGAGI, per germline. Deletions cut 5 bases from V and 2 bases from J, with 12 bases between. This CDR3 has 14 residues. The CDR3 region has the DNA TGTGCCAGCAGTAATCGGGGGGCCAACACTGAAGCTTTCTTT. It is translated as CASSNRGANTEAFF.

The chain links TRBV6-5 to TRBJ2-3; TRBD1 matches 7 bases. V gave up 5 bases and J gave up 3 bases; unmatched junction bases: 5. The CDR3 length is 14 residues. Germline V CDR1 and CDR2: MNHEY, SVGAGI. CDR3 loop: CASSGQVGTDTQYF. CDR3 nucleotides: TGTGCCAGCAGTGGACAGGTGGGGACAGATACGCAGTATTTT.

CDR3 region: CASSQKRTGIFETNEKLFF. In DNA form, the CDR3 reads TGTGCCAGCAGCCAGAAGCGGACAGGTATCTTTGAAACTAATGAAAAACTGTTTTTT. This chain links TRBV14 with TRBJ1-4; 7 nucleotides match TRBD1. Germline assignment: CDR1 SGHDN and CDR2 FVKESK. The CDR3 has 19 residues. After removal of 3 bases from V and 1 base from J, the junction contained 14 bases not matched to a gene.

The chain is built from TRBV7-2 and TRBJ1-2; 10 bases line up with TRBD1. The V segment lost 5 bases and the J segment 6 bases; nucleotides outside the gene matches: 9. The CDR3 contains 15 residues. Germline V lookup: CDR1 SGHTA, CDR2 FQGNSA. CDR3 region: CASSRTDRGHNGYTF. The DNA for the CDR3 is TGTGCCAGCAGCCGGACTGACAGGGGGCACAATGGCTACACCTTC. The full variable domain, completed using reference TRBV7-2 and TRBJ1-2, is GAGVSQSPSNKVTEKGKDVELRCDPISGHTALYWYRQSLGQGLEFLIYFQGNSAPDKSGLPSDRFSAERTGGSVSTLTIQRTQQEDSAVYLCASSRTDRGHNGYTFGSGTRLTVV.

This clone has just one count. The genes are TRBV7-8 and TRBJ2-1; 7 nucleotides match TRBD2. This CDR3 region has 16 residues. CDR1 and CDR2 (germline): SGHVS, FQNEAQ. Losses at the gene ends were 5 bases for V and 2 bases for J; bases not matched to a gene: 9. CDR3 DNA: TGTGCCAGCAGCCCCCTGCCAGCGGGGACCTACAATGAGCAGTTCTTC. This gives the protein CASSPLPAGTYNEQFF.

V gene TRBV5-6 combines with J gene TRBJ2-7, with 10 bases fitting TRBD2. V gave up 4 bases and J gave up 7 bases; unmatched junction bases: 8. The germline CDR1 and CDR2 sequences are SGHDT and YYEEEE. The CDR3 totals 14 residues. The CDR3 DNA follows: TGTGCCAGCAGCCGGGCTAGCGGGAGAGGTGAGCAGTACTTC. It yields the protein CASSRASGRGEQYF.

The chain carries TRBV27 and TRBJ1-2, with a tentative D call TRBD1 (5 bases). The CDR3 is 14 amino acids. Trimming pared 8 bases from V and 0 bases from J, leaving 13 bases between. Germline V gives CDR1 MNHEY, CDR2 SMNVEV (reference sequence). CDR3 sequence reads: CASGQGWPNYGYTF. The CDR3 nucleotides are TGTGCCAGCGGTCAGGGATGGCCTAACTATGGCTACACCTTC.

The rearrangement uses TRBV15 and TRBJ2-3; D is unclear. Trimming stripped 0 bases from V and 2 bases from J, with 15 bases between. CDR3 length: 17 residues. In germline, CDR1 is LNHNV, CDR2 YYDKDF (reference sequence). CDR3 nucleotide sequence: TGTGCCACCAGCAGAGATACAGTCAGAAAGACCACAGATACGCAGTATTTT. It yields the protein CATSRDTVRKTTDTQYF.

The chain has TRBV11-2 and TRBJ1-2; D perhaps matches TRBD1 (5 bases). CDR3 length: 16 amino acids. Germline V lookup: CDR1 SGHAT, CDR2 FQNNGV. The germline V and J ends were trimmed by 4 bases and 4 bases, with 19 bases remaining between them. CDR3 sequence reads: CASSSDVPRAFYGYTF. The CDR3 nucleotides are TGTGCCAGCAGCTCCGACGTCCCCAGGGCCTTCTATGGCTACACCTTC.

This chain joins TRBV11-3 and TRBJ2-5, with 8 nucleotides matching TRBD1. V trimming: 1 base; J trimming: 2 bases; junction bases outside the gene matches: 3. CDR1 SGHNT and CDR2 YENEEA come from the germline V gene. The CDR3 spans 15 residues. CDR3 DNA: TGTGCCAGCAGCTTAGGGACAGGGTCACAAGAGACCCAGTACTTC. This codes for CASSLGTGSQETQYF.

This clone was counted between two and nine times. The chain recombines TRBV18 with TRBJ1-1, with D possibly being TRBD1 (5 bases). This CDR3 region has 15 residues. Per germline, CDR1 KGHSH and CDR2 LQKENI. V was cut by 0 bases and J by 5 bases, with 13 bases left in between. CDR3 amino acids: CASSPPAAGGTEAFF. The CDR3 DNA sequence: TGTGCCAGCTCACCACCCGCGGCCGGGGGGACTGAAGCTTTCTTT.

This clone was detected once. This chain links TRBV5-1 with TRBJ2-1, with 7 bases matching TRBD1. The CDR3 length is 17 residues. The trim removed 3 bases at V and 5 bases at J, leaving 14 bases unmatched. The germline gives CDR1 SGHRS, CDR2 YFSETQ. The DNA for the CDR3 is TGCGCCAGCAGCTCCGGACAGGTCAGATTTGGGGACAATGAGCAGTTCTTC. Translation: CASSSGQVRFGDNEQFF.

V is TRBV19 and J is TRBJ1-1; 8 nucleotides agree with TRBD1. Germline lookup yields CDR1 LNHDA and CDR2 SQIVND (reference sequence). V lost 4 bases to trimming and J lost 5 bases; unmatched junction nucleotides: 12. This CDR3 spans 16 amino acids. As DNA, the CDR3 is TGTGCCAGTAGTACCCCAGGGGGCGCGTCGGGAACTGAAGCTTTCTTT. Its protein is CASSTPGGASGTEAFF.

In DNA, the CDR3 is TGTGCCAGCAGTTACTCCGGGAGGGCCGTCTACGAGCAGTACTTC. This sequence encodes CASSYSGRAVYEQYF. The chain uses TRBV6-6 and TRBJ2-7, with 8 nucleotides matching TRBD2. This CDR3 comprises 15 residues. CDR1 is MNHNY and CDR2 is SVGAGI in the germline V gene (reference sequence). V shed 0 bases and J 3 bases; nucleotides not matched to a gene: 4.

This clone was counted a single time. V is TRBV12-5 and J is TRBJ2-1; tentative D call: TRBD2 (6 bases). The CDR3 extends over 15 amino acids. Trimming took off 2 bases at V and 7 bases at J, with 15 bases between the two ends. Germline CDR1 reads LGHNT; CDR2 reads FRNRAP. This CDR3 reads CASGLPGTFPNEQFF. The DNA of the CDR3 is TGTGCTAGTGGTTTGCCCGGGACTTTCCCTAATGAGCAGTTCTTC.

V usage is TRBV4-1 and J usage is TRBJ2-1, with 8 positions matching TRBD2. Germline CDR1 and CDR2: MGHRA and YSYEKL. CDR3 length equals 16 residues. With 1 base clipped from V and 9 bases from J, the junction kept 11 bases outside the gene matches. The CDR3 loop is CASSQAGTGLAGEQFF. The CDR3 DNA sequence: TGCGCCAGCAGCCAAGCAGGGACTGGACTAGCAGGTGAGCAGTTCTTC.

This chain uses TRBV28 with TRBJ2-7; D not resolved. The V end lost 6 bases, the J end lost 0 bases, and 15 bases lay between the germline ends. Germline V gene sequence: CDR1 MDHEN, CDR2 SYDVKM. The CDR3 length is 15 residues. Written as DNA, the CDR3 is TGTGCCAGCAGGCCGTCGGGTCTGTACTCCTACGAGCAGTACTTC. Its protein product is CASRPSGLYSYEQYF.

The chain uses TRBV28 and TRBJ1-1, with D perhaps TRBD1 (6 bases). From germline, CDR1 is MDHEN and CDR2 SYDVKM. Trimming left V 1 base short and J 6 bases short, with 6 bases between. This CDR3 is 12 amino acids long. CDR3 in amino acids: CASSLSGAEAFF. The DNA of the CDR3 is TGTGCCAGCAGTTTATCAGGGGCTGAAGCTTTCTTT.

To note about this clone: Lacking the conserved final phenylalanine or tryptophan, this CDR3 likely reflects a read error. The limits of the CDR3 on the DNA are not certain, so only TCRdb's listed CDR3 is given. The chain couples TRBV21-1 to TRBJ2-7; the table's TRBD1 call for D was not verified on the DNA. TRBV21-1 is termed a pseudogene. Inclusive of both ends, the CDR3 amounts to 10 amino acids. The CDR3 sequence: CASLTGPKNR.